This T cell receptor (beta chain) was recovered during a study of vaccination and CD4 T cells after COVID-19. Across the study: At a median 72 days (range 14 to 241) after dose two, post-vaccine samples were obtained.

Treatment in this sample: approximately nine-day PBMC culture with coronavirus spike peptide pools or control peptides (ViraFEST assay). Under 2.5 million PBMCs were grown per well alongside roughly 10 IU/ml IL-2 and roughly 9.4 ug/ml peptide pools. V was cut by 0 bases and J by 8 bases, with 8 bases left in between. From germline, CDR1 is SGDLS and CDR2 YYNGEE. The CDR3 is 12 amino acids. Comment on this clonotype: Its antigen is undetermined.

An Oncomine TCR Beta short-read assay was used to sequence the DNA from cultured CD4+ T cells. CD4+ T cells were cultured, and genomic DNA was extracted from them. MiXCR, run by TCRdb on the PCR reads, gives a single entry per CDR3 protein. The data show nearly 25,000 distinct CDR3 sequences, with about 56% seen just once and over 7.5% held by the top ten. Input material: CD4+ T cells from blood, cultured in vitro. The sequence was obtained from a human donor who had recovered from COVID-19. V and J are TRBV9 and TRBJ1-2; no clear D gene. This CDR3 is CASSVDGEGYTF. As DNA, the CDR3 is TGTGCCAGCAGCGTAGATGGTGAGGGCTACACCTTC.